The 21 T cell receptor beta chains below come from one sample, sequenced in a study of T cell repertoires in cytomegalovirus infection. Their antigens remain unidentified. TCRdb re-called the reads through MiXCR, storing one row per CDR3 protein. The top ten clones hold approximately 15% of a sample with approximately 350,000 distinct CDR3 sequences, roughly 34% of them seen once. Sequenced here: cultured PBMCs, sampled from culture after CMV antigen stimulation. The receptors shown here come from a human donor in good health (CMV status not recorded). Some clones in this sample may be carry-over from other donors' samples.

This chain uses TRBV2 with TRBJ2-5, with unresolved D. Germline V lookup: CDR1 SNHLY, CDR2 FYNNEI. Trimming left V 7 bases short and J 0 bases short, with 9 bases between. The CDR3 length is 13 residues. The CDR3 loop reads CASNRLHQETQYF. The CDR3 nucleotides are TGTGCCAGCAACAGACTGCACCAAGAGACCCAGTACTTC.

This clonotype has at least ten counts. The chain links TRBV7-9 to TRBJ2-3; D remains unclear. This CDR3 has 12 residues. Germline-derived CDR1 and CDR2 are SEHNR and FQNEAQ (reference sequence). V dropped 4 bases and J dropped 4 bases, with 6 bases sitting between them. The CDR3 region has the DNA TGTGCCAGCAGCTCTAGATCAGATACGCAGTATTTT. Protein sequence: CASSSRSDTQYF.

This clonotype has only a few counts. The CDR3 DNA reads TGTGCCAGCGGAGACAGGGTGAACACTGAAGCTTTCTTT. This encodes CASGDRVNTEAFF. J is TRBJ1-1 and V is TRBV12-3 or TRBV12-4; 7 bases match TRBD1. The V gene end was trimmed by 8 bases and the J gene end by 0 bases; junction bases not matched to a gene: 3. The CDR3 extends over 13 amino acids.

CDR3 bases: TGTGCCAGTAGACCGCCGACAGGAGAAGCTTTCTTT. Protein: CASRPPTGEAFF. J is TRBJ1-1 and V is TRBV19; possible D gene TRBD1, 6 bases. Looked up from germline, CDR1 is LNHDA and CDR2 is SQIVND (reference sequence). This CDR3 is 12 amino acids long. V gave up 6 bases and J gave up 8 bases, with 13 bases separating them.

This sequence joins TRBV6-2 or TRBV6-3 and TRBJ2-7; 7 nucleotides agree with TRBD2. From germline, CDR1 is MNHEY and CDR2 SVGEGT. The CDR3 consists of 15 residues. Germline trimming cut 2 bases from V and 2 bases from J; bases unmatched to any gene: 6. The CDR3 spells CASSYGAGVPYEQYV. The CDR3 coding sequence is TGTGCCAGCAGTTACGGCGCGGGAGTTCCCTACGAGCAGTACGTC.

This clonotype showed up just a few times. This rearrangement joins TRBV7-6 to TRBJ2-1; 10 bases are a match to TRBD2. This CDR3 contains 16 residues. J was trimmed by 8 bases and V by 3 bases; bases with no gene match: 10. Germline-derived CDR1 and CDR2 are SGHVS and FNYEAQ. CDR3 in DNA: TGTGCCAGCAGCTTCGGACTAGCGGAGCCCCGCCATGAGCAGTTCTTC. Its translation: CASSFGLAEPRHEQFF.

J is TRBJ2-6 and V is TRBV11-2; a weak D match, TRBD1 (5 bases). Germline CDR1 SGHAT, CDR2 FQNNGV. The CDR3 has 15 amino acids. Trimming shortened V by 5 bases and J by 4 bases, and 12 bases separated the two germline ends. This CDR3 reads CASSVRVPGANVLTF. CDR3 DNA sequence: TGTGCCAGCAGCGTCAGGGTTCCCGGGGCCAACGTCCTGACTTTC.

This clonotype turned up a few times. V is TRBV4-2 and J is TRBJ1-5; D may be TRBD1 (5 bases). This CDR3 spans 15 amino acids. V was cut by 0 bases and J by 7 bases, with 13 bases left in between. From germline, CDR1 is LGHNA and CDR2 YNFKEQ. The CDR3 loop is CASSQDRQGRQPQHF. DNA of the CDR3: TGTGCCAGCAGCCAAGATCGTCAGGGACGACAGCCCCAGCATTTT.

The chain recombines TRBV4-3 with TRBJ1-1; D gene ambiguous. The CDR3 has 15 residues. V dropped 0 bases and J dropped 6 bases, with 14 bases sitting between them. CDR1 and CDR2 (germline): LGHNA, YSLEER. The CDR3 reads CASSQEGLDRPEAFF. CDR3 in DNA: TGCGCCAGCAGCCAAGAGGGCCTAGATCGACCTGAAGCTTTCTTT.

About this clonotype: A read error may be the cause here, since a much bigger clone is one base away. This chain joins TRBV7-2 and TRBJ2-3; weak D call: TRBD2 (6 bases). The CDR3 loop spans 15 amino acids. The germline V gene has CDR1 SGHTA and CDR2 FQGNSA. Here the CDR3 DNA reads TGTGCCAGCAGCTTAGACGGGGGAGTAAAAGATACGCGGTATTTT. Amino acid sequence: CASSLDGGVKDTRYF.

The J gene is TRBJ2-1, the V gene TRBV9, with a weak D call TRBD2 (5 bases). Trimming took 4 bases from V and 5 from J, leaving 13 bases between them. Germline values: CDR1 SGDLS, CDR2 YYNGEE. The CDR3 is made up of 14 amino acids. DNA for the CDR3: TGTGCCAGCAGCCCCTTTTGGACTCACAATGAGCAGTTCTTC. Amino acids: CASSPFWTHNEQFF.

The chain couples TRBV27 to TRBJ2-1, with TRBD1 identical over 10 bases. The CDR3 sequence is 14 residues long. V gave up 5 bases and J gave up 7 bases; unmatched junction bases: 5. Germline lookup yields CDR1 MNHEY and CDR2 SMNVEV (reference sequence). CDR3 protein: CASSPRDRGNEQFF. The CDR3, as DNA: TGTGCCAGCAGTCCGCGGGACAGGGGTAATGAGCAGTTCTTC.

This clonotype has just a few counts. The chain recombines TRBV10-3 with TRBJ1-1; 10 nucleotides agree with TRBD1. The CDR3 has 14 amino acids. V lost 6 bases to trimming and J lost 5 bases; unmatched junction nucleotides: 6. CDR1 and CDR2 from the germline V gene are ENHRY and SYGVKD. As DNA, the CDR3 is TGTGCCATCAGCACCGGGACAGGGGTTACTGAAGCTTTCTTT. As protein: CAISTGTGVTEAFF.

This clonotype came up a few times. The chain carries TRBV12-3 or TRBV12-4 and TRBJ2-5; D is tentatively TRBD1 or TRBD2 (5 bases each). Trimming removed 6 bases at V and 1 base at J, with 27 bases between. The CDR3 is 19 residues long. As DNA, the CDR3 is TGTGCCAGCAGACTCCGGAGTCGGGGCTTAGCTCCCCGCCAAGAGACCCAGTACTTC. Residues: CASRLRSRGLAPRQETQYF.

A few counts support this clonotype. J is TRBJ2-2 and V is TRBV7-6; D is perhaps TRBD2 (6 bases). The germline V gene encodes CDR1 SGHVS and CDR2 FNYEAQ. This CDR3 comprises 14 residues. The CDR3 region is CAGGLAGNTGELFF. The DNA of the CDR3 is TGTGCGGGGGGTCTAGCAGGCAACACCGGGGAGCTGTTTTTT.

At least ten counts were recorded for this clonotype. The rearrangement joins TRBV3-1 to TRBJ2-6, with a weak D call TRBD1 (6 bases). Germline V gene data show CDR1 as LGHDT and CDR2 as YNNKEL (reference sequence). The CDR3 loop spans 16 amino acids. The V end lost 6 bases, the J end lost 0 bases, and 12 bases lay between the germline ends. The CDR3 region has the DNA TGTGCCAGCAGATCGACAGGCCTCTCTGGGGCCAACGTCCTGACTTTC. The encoded protein is CASRSTGLSGANVLTF.

V gene TRBV7-3 combines with J gene TRBJ2-3, with D possibly being TRBD2 (6 bases). This CDR3 contains 15 residues. CDR1 and CDR2 from the germline V gene are SGHTA and FQGTGA. Trimming took 5 bases from V and 0 from J, leaving 12 bases between them. The CDR3 DNA is TGTGCCAGCAGCGCTCGGGACTCAAGCACAGATACGCAGTATTTT. Translation gives CASSARDSSTDTQYF.

The chain links TRBV7-9 to TRBJ2-7; 7 bases are a match to TRBD2. Germline V gene lookup returns CDR1 SEHNR and CDR2 FQNEAQ (reference sequence). The CDR3 is 12 amino acids. V dropped 1 base and J dropped 7; count of bases not matched to a gene: 1. The CDR3 nucleotides read TGTGCCAGCAGCTTAGGGGAGGGGGAGCAGTACGTC. Translation: CASSLGEGEQYV.

V and J are TRBV6-5 and TRBJ1-6; 8 bases align to TRBD1. Germline V CDR1 and CDR2: MNHEY, SVGAGI. V lost 5 bases to trimming and J lost 10 bases; unmatched junction nucleotides: 4. The CDR3 covers 13 residues. CDR3 DNA sequence: TGTGCCAGCAGTAAGGGACAGGTCTCACCCCTCCACTTT. This codes for CASSKGQVSPLHF.

In its sample, this clonotype was seen a few times. V gene TRBV20-1 combines with J gene TRBJ2-1; D possibly corresponds to TRBD2 (6 bases). Looked up from germline, CDR1 is DFQATT and CDR2 is SNEGSKA (reference sequence). V lost 0 bases and J 2 bases, leaving 11 bases between the germline ends. This CDR3 spans 15 amino acids. The CDR3 region is CSARDRDSPYNEQFF. The CDR3 coding sequence is TGCAGTGCTAGAGATCGGGACTCGCCCTACAATGAGCAGTTCTTC.

The chain has TRBV28 and TRBJ1-5; 10 bases agree with TRBD1. V was clipped by 5 bases and J by 3 bases; unmatched bases: 4. This CDR3 region has 15 residues. Germline V gene data show CDR1 as MDHEN and CDR2 as SYDVKM. The CDR3 nucleotides read TGTGCCAGCAGTCCGACAGGGGGCCCCAATCAGCCCCAGCATTTT. As protein: CASSPTGGPNQPQHF. Using reference TRBV28 and TRBJ1-5 for the parts outside the CDR3, the full variable domain is DVKVTQSSRYLVKRTGEKVFLECVQDMDHENMFWYRQDPGLGLRLIYFSYDVKMKEKGDIPEGYSVSREKKERFSLILESASTNQTSMYLCASSPTGGPNQPQHFGDGTRLSIL.